The 10 T cell receptor beta chains below come from one sample, sequenced in a study of cytomegalovirus exposure and HLA in healthy donors. The PCR contained 60 Vbeta and 13 Jbeta primers. This table comes from immunoSEQ multiplex PCR, and its TCRdb copy is limited to in-frame clones, with some not included. The sample has roughly 150,000 clones, roughly 81% seen once; the top ten hold 2% to 2.5%. Specimen: PBMCs. These receptors were obtained from a young woman in good health and CMV-seronegative.

This chain links TRBV30 with TRBJ1-4; D is unclear. Germline values: CDR1 GTSNPN, CDR2 SVGIG (reference sequence). The CDR3 consists of 12 residues. V dropped 1 base and J dropped 7 bases, with 7 bases sitting between them. For the CDR3, the DNA is TGTGCCTGGAGTGGGGGAGGTGAAAAACTGTTTTTT. Residues: CAWSGGGEKLFF.

This clone was observed a single time. This sequence joins TRBV19 and TRBJ2-1; TRBD2 matches at 7 bases. Trimming took 6 bases from V and 4 from J; bases not matched to a gene: 9. The CDR3 covers 15 residues. Germline lookup yields CDR1 LNHDA and CDR2 SQIVND (reference sequence). The CDR3 region has the DNA TGTGCCAGTAGCACCCGTGGGGAGGGGTACAATGAGCAGTTCTTC. It translates to CASSTRGEGYNEQFF.

This sequence joins TRBV5-4 and TRBJ2-2; 9 positions match TRBD1. Germline CDR1 SGHNT, CDR2 YYREEE (reference sequence). J lost 5 bases, V lost 6 bases, and 2 bases had no gene match. This CDR3 comprises 13 residues. The CDR3 protein is CASNGQGTGELFF. For the CDR3, the DNA is TGTGCCAGCAACGGACAGGGGACCGGGGAGCTGTTTTTT.

In its sample, this clone was seen a few times. The chain is built from TRBV10-3 and TRBJ1-2; 9 positions agree with TRBD1. The V and J ends lost 8 bases and 6 bases, in that order; junction bases with no gene match: 7. CDR3 length: 13 residues. CDR1 is ENHRY and CDR2 is SYGVKD in the germline V gene. CDR3 DNA sequence: TGTGCCATCTCCGGGGACAGGGCGAATGGCTACACCTTC. Its protein product is CAISGDRANGYTF.

The chain employs TRBV7-2 and TRBJ2-7; a weak D match, TRBD2 (7 bases). Germline V gene data show CDR1 as SGHTA and CDR2 as FQGNSA. With 6 bases removed from V and 4 bases from J, the gap between germline ends came to 19 bases. This CDR3 region has 15 residues. CDR3 in DNA: TGTGCCAGCAGTAAAAGGGGGAGGGGGGCTTACGAGCAGTACTTC. Its translation: CASSKRGRGAYEQYF.

The J gene is TRBJ2-5, the V gene TRBV7-9; TRBD1 aligns across 7 bases. The J call is uncertain, as TRBJ2-7 better fits the DNA end. CDR3 length: 16 amino acids. Germline V lookup: CDR1 SEHNR, CDR2 FQNEAQ (reference sequence). The CDR3 sequence: CASSYRTGRVVGEQYF. The CDR3 DNA reads TGTGCCAGCAGCTACCGGACAGGAAGGGTCGTGGGCGAGCAGTACTTC.

The chain has TRBV28 and TRBJ2-7, with D perhaps matching TRBD1 (6 bases). This CDR3 has 14 amino acids. Germline CDR1 and CDR2: MDHEN and SYDVKM. The V end was cut by 5 bases, the J end by 3 bases, with 14 bases between. For the CDR3, the DNA is TGTGCCAGCAGTAAGGCCGGCAGGGGCTACGAGCAGTACTTC. Residues: CASSKAGRGYEQYF.

V is TRBV5-1 and J is TRBJ2-3, with D possibly being TRBD1 (5 bases). The CDR3 runs to 14 residues. V lost 2 bases to trimming and J lost 2 bases, with 9 bases between them. Germline V lookup: CDR1 SGHRS, CDR2 YFSETQ. DNA for the CDR3: TGCGCCAGCAGCTTAGGACAAAACACAGATACGCAGTATTTT. It is translated as CASSLGQNTDTQYF. Complete variable domain (other parts from reference TRBV5-1 and TRBJ2-3): KAGVTQTPRYLIKTRGQQVTLSCSPISGHRSVSWYQQTPGQGLQFLFEYFSETQRNKGNFPGRFSGRQFSNSRSEMNVSTLELGDSALYLCASSLGQNTDTQYFGPGTRLTVL.

This sequence joins TRBV5-1 and TRBJ2-7, with 9 bases that match TRBD2. In germline, CDR1 is SGHRS, CDR2 YFSETQ. The CDR3 runs to 15 residues. After removal of 0 bases from V and 2 bases from J, the junction contained 3 bases not matched to a gene. CDR3 region: CASSLVASGAYEQYF. CDR3 bases: TGCGCCAGCAGCTTGGTGGCTAGCGGGGCCTACGAGCAGTACTTC.

The chain recombines TRBV7-2 with TRBJ2-1; D ambiguous. CDR1 SGHTA and CDR2 FQGNSA come from the germline V gene. This CDR3 has 11 residues. Trimming cost V 2 bases and J 8 bases, with 4 bases left between them. DNA for the CDR3: TGTGCCAGCAGCTTACTAGATGAGCAGTTCTTC. Amino acid sequence: CASSLLDEQFF.